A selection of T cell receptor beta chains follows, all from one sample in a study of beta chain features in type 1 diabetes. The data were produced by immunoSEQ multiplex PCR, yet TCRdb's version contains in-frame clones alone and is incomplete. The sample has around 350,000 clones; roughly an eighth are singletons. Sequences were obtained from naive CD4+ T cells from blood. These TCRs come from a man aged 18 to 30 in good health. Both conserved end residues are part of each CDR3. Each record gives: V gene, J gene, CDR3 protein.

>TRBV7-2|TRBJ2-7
CASSAGPDYEQYF
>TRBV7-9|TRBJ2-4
CASSPGVAKNIQYF
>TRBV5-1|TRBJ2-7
CASSLVTSSYEQYF
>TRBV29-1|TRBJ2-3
CSVVAGTGSTDTQYF
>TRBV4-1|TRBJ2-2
CASSPRAGKAGELFF
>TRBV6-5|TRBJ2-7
CASRAQVVHEQYF
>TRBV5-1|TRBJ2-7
CASSLASGQGSYEQYF
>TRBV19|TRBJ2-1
CASNRASAYNEQFF
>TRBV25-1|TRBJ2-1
CASSDPTGGFYNEQFF
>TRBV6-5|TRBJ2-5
CASSYSIGTNQETQYF
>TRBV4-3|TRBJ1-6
CASSQNPTVYNSPLHF
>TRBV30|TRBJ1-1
CAGRDTEAFF
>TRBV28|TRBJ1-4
CASSSSYRGSGEKLFF
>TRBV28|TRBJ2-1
CASSFGYGSWHEQFF
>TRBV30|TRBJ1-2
CACNGYTF
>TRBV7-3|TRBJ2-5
CASSLNGVTRTETQYF
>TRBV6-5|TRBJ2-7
CASSYSAYGRTYEQYF
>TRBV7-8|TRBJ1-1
CASSVALPTEAFF
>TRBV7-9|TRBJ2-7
CASSPNLQGGEQYF
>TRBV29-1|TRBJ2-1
CSVVMTGRGEQFF
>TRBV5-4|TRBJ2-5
CASSPRLGGETQYF
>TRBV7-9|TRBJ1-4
CASSSGTAESGKLFF
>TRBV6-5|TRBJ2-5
CASSHGSQETQYF
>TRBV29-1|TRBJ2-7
CSVNLRESSYEQYF
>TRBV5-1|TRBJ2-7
CASSLVTQSYEQYF
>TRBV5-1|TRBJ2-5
CASSLGGLGETQYF
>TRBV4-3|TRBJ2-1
CASSQVFSGVNEQFF
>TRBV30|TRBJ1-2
CAWSGQGVGYGYTF
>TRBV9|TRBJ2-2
CASSDRVLSTGELFF
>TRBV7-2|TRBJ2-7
CASSLGGTGGSGEQYF
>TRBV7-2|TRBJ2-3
CASSAGYNTDTQYF
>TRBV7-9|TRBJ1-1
CASSLLGGQGTEAFF
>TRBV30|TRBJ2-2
CAWSVPTGGPGELFF
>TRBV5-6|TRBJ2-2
CASSSGVRLTGELFF
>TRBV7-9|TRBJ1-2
CASSPGEDYGYTF
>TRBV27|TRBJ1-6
CASSFARQPNSPLHF
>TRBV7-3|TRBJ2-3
CASRSGGTDTQYF
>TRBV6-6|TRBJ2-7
CASRSYPGPGSYEQYF
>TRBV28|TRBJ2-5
CASSLGTRLEKTQYF
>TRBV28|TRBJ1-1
CASSSDRVGVGAEAFF
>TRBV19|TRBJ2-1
CASTRTSGREQFF
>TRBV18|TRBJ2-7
CASSPLLAGSYEQYF
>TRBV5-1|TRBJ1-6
CASSSAGTANSPLHF
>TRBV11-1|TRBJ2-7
CASSLVIATNTFYEQYF